What follows is one T cell receptor beta chain and its context. Its target is unknown. The protocol was immunoSEQ multiplex PCR, while the TCRdb copy is restricted to in-frame clones and leaves out a portion. The data hold over 80,000 clones, with around 90% observed a single time. The CDR3 runs to 14 residues. V was trimmed by 2 bases and J by 5 bases, leaving 12 bases between them. Germline CDR1 is SGHTA and CDR2 is FQGNSA. The data were obtained in a study of OX40 agonist ivuxolimab in advanced cancers. At the level of the study: Patients took ivuxolimab, an agonistic anti-OX40 (CD134) antibody. Having had anti-PD-1, anti-PD-L1 or anti-CTLA-4 therapy before was allowed, and approximately 40% had some. Study conclusions and caveats: CD4+ and CD8+ T cells in blood underwent clonal expansion by week 6 at 0.1 to 3.0 mg/kg. The mean number of expanded clones was higher in CD8+ T cells than in CD4+.

This material consisted of CD4+ or CD8+ T cells sorted from blood, taken in a trial of the OX40 agonist ivuxolimab. The V and J genes are TRBV7-2 and TRBJ2-5; D gene ambiguous. The sequence was obtained from an adult with an advanced solid tumor such as melanoma, head and neck, liver or kidney cancer. The CDR3 nucleotides read TGTGCCAGCAGCTTAATGCACAGCTCGGAGACCCAGTACTTC. It yields the protein CASSLMHSSETQYF.